This T cell receptor beta chain was sequenced for a study of shared clonotypes between healthy human individuals. To note about this clone: The antigen is not known.

V gave up 3 bases and J gave up 2 bases, with 20 bases separating them. The CDR3 contains 18 residues. Germline loops: CDR1 SGHVS, CDR2 FNYEAQ. The study's findings and limits: Sequencing depth was expected to influence donor clonotype sharing. Rarefaction demonstrated incomplete sorted-subset sequencing despite large depth.

This table comes from immunoSEQ multiplex PCR, and its TCRdb copy is limited to in-frame clones, with some not included. This table has about 1.4 million clones, around 97% appearing once. This chain uses TRBV7-6 with TRBJ1-5; possibly TRBD1 for D (6 bases). The source is a man younger than 40 in good health. What was sequenced was naive CD4+ T cells sorted from blood. Subset: CD45RA+ positively selected. The CDR3 region is CASSLGTIGAGGNQPQHF. For the CDR3, the DNA is TGTGCCAGCAGCTTGGGGACAATAGGTGCAGGAGGCAATCAGCCCCAGCATTTT. Complete variable domain (other parts from reference TRBV7-6 and TRBJ1-5): GAGVSQSPRYKVTKRGQDVALRCDPISGHVSLYWYRQALGQGPEFLTYFNYEAQQDKSGLPNDRFSAERPEGSISTLTIQRTEQRDSAMYRCASSLGTIGAGGNQPQHFGDGTRLSIL.